These 9 T cell receptor beta chains share one sample of origin, sequenced in a study of blood T cell repertoires in COVID-19. This table comes from immunoSEQ multiplex PCR, and its TCRdb copy is limited to in-frame clones, with some not included. The repertoire holds approximately 220,000 clones, with about 87% as singletons. The material sequenced was PBMCs or T cells enriched from blood (not recorded which). These receptors all come from a woman aged 25 to 39 with acute COVID-19.

The chain couples TRBV18 to TRBJ2-5, with D possibly matching TRBD1 (5 bases). The CDR3 spans 14 residues. Trimming removed 3 bases at V and 1 base at J, with 9 bases between. Germline CDR1 reads KGHSH; CDR2 reads LQKENI. As DNA, the CDR3 is TGTGCCAGCTCACCGGGGCAGGGCCAAGAGACCCAGTACTTC. This gives the protein CASSPGQGQETQYF.

V and J are TRBV5-5 and TRBJ2-7, with 15 bases matching TRBD2. Germline assignment: CDR1 SGHKS and CDR2 YYEKEE (reference sequence). This CDR3 is built from 15 residues. V dropped 4 bases and J dropped 7; count of bases not matched to a gene: 6. Written as DNA, the CDR3 is TGTGCCAGCAGCCCCGAGGGACTAGCGGGGGGTGAGCAGTACTTC. This codes for CASSPEGLAGGEQYF.

J is TRBJ2-7 and V is TRBV5-6, with TRBD2 matching over 9 bases. Trimming cost V 4 bases and J 7 bases; bases outside gene matches: 12. The CDR3 loop spans 15 amino acids. Germline V gives CDR1 SGHDT, CDR2 YYEEEE. This CDR3 is CASSPGTLAGNEQYF. In DNA form, the CDR3 reads TGTGCCAGCAGCCCGGGAACTCTAGCGGGGAATGAGCAGTACTTC.

This rearrangement joins TRBV10-3 to TRBJ1-1; possible D gene TRBD1, 6 bases. Trimming removed 2 bases at V and 1 base at J, with 11 bases between. The CDR3 is made up of 15 amino acids. Germline V gene lookup returns CDR1 ENHRY and CDR2 SYGVKD. Here the CDR3 reads CAISEGGGQNTEAFF. The DNA for the CDR3 is TGTGCCATCAGTGAGGGGGGGGGCCAGAACACTGAAGCTTTCTTT.

The chain joins TRBV3-1 (or the pseudogene TRBV3-2) to TRBJ1-2; D perhaps matches TRBD1 (5 bases). The ends were cut back, 0 bases at V and 7 bases at J, with 15 bases in the middle. Germline loops: CDR1 LGHDT, CDR2 YNNKEL (reference sequence). The length of the CDR3 is 15 residues. CDR3 region: CASSQDRARVGGYTF. The DNA of the CDR3 is TGTGCCAGCAGCCAAGATCGGGCCAGGGTGGGTGGCTACACCTTC.

This chain links TRBV6-1 with TRBJ1-5; TRBD1 agrees at 9 bases. The V gene's germline CDR1 is MNHNS and CDR2 SASEGT. There are 16 residues in the CDR3. V shed 2 bases, J shed 2 bases, and the junction held 4 bases outside the gene matches. Here the CDR3 DNA reads TGTGCCAGCAGTGAACACCGGGACAGGGGCAATCAGCCCCAGCATTTT. Amino acids: CASSEHRDRGNQPQHF.

The gene calls are TRBV4-3 and TRBJ1-2; 7 bases map to TRBD1. CDR3 length: 17 residues. The ends lost 3 bases at V and 4 bases at J; junction bases unmatched: 14. Germline values: CDR1 LGHNA, CDR2 YSLEER. The CDR3 DNA reads as TGCGCCAGCAGCCAGACAGGGACGACCTACCGACTCTATGGCTACACCTTC. Its protein product is CASSQTGTTYRLYGYTF.

The chain joins TRBV15 to TRBJ1-5; D not certain. The CDR3 has 14 residues. Germline loops: CDR1 LNHNV, CDR2 YYDKDF (reference sequence). V shed 4 bases and J shed 1 base, with 8 bases lying between them. The CDR3 nucleotides read TGTGCCACCAGCAATGCGGAAAGCAATCAGCCCCAGCATTTT. It translates to CATSNAESNQPQHF.

The chain carries TRBV4-1 and TRBJ2-5, with 7 bases matching TRBD1. V trimming: 4 bases; J trimming: 2 bases; junction bases outside the gene matches: 7. Germline V lookup: CDR1 MGHRA, CDR2 YSYEKL. This CDR3 spans 15 amino acids. The CDR3 bases are TGCGCCAGCAGCCCTTTTAGGACAGGACAAGAGACCCAGTACTTC. Its translation is CASSPFRTGQETQYF.